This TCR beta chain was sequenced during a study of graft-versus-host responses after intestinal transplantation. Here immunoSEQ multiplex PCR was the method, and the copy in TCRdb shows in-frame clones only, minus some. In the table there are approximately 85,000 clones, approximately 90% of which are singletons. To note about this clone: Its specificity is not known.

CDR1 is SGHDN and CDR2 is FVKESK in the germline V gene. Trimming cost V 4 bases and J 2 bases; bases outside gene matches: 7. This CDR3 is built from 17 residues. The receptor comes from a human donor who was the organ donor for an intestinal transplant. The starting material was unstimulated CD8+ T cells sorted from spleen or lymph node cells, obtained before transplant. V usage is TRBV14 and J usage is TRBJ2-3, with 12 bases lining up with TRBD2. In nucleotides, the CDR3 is TGTGCCAGCAGCCTTAGACTAGCGGGGGCCGACACAGATACGCAGTATTTT. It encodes CASSLRLAGADTDTQYF.